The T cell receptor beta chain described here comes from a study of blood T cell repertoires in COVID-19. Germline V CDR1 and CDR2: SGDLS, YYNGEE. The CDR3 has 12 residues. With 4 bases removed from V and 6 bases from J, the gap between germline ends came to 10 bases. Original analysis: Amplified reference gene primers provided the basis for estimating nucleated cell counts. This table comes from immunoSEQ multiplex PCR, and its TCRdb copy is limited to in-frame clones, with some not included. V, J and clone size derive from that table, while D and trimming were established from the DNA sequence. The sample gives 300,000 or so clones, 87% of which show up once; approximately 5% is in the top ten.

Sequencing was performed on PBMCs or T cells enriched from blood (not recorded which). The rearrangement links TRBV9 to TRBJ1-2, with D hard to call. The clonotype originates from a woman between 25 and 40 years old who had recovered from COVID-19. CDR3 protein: CASSLRRDGYTF. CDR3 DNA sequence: TGTGCCAGCAGCCTACGGAGGGATGGCTACACCTTC.